The clone carrying this T cell receptor (beta chain) was seen a few times. Antigen: not known. TCRdb fed the 5' RACE reads into MiXCR, producing one record per CDR3 protein. This table has about 6,900 distinct CDR3 sequences, 3% to 3.5% appearing once. This entry is derived from a study of spatial heterogeneity in lung cancer. Findings and caveats of the study: Estimates put coverage of tumor T cells about 7% for alpha and less than 15% for beta chains. As ubiquitous and regional nonsynonymous mutations varied, counts of ubiquitous and regional expanded TCRs tracked them, respectively. Mutation counts in tumors were tracked by counts of expanded intratumoral alpha and beta TCRs.

Time point: sample taken at primary tumor resection. Unsorted whole RNA from tumor, nontumor lung or frozen PBMC underwent sequencing. This clonotype originated in a male donor with early-stage non-small cell lung cancer. This material consisted of lung tumor tissue, taken at surgery.

CDR3 region: CASSFSLREETQYF. In nucleotides, the CDR3 is TGTGCCAGCAGCTTTAGCCTACGTGAGGAGACCCAGTACTTC. The rearrangement joins TRBV11-2 to TRBJ2-5; no firm D call. The CDR3 is 14 amino acids. CDR1 and CDR2 (germline): SGHAT, FQNNGV. V lost 3 bases and J 5 bases, leaving 13 bases between the germline ends.